The next 27 T cell receptor beta chains were all read from a single sample in a study of OX40 agonist ivuxolimab in advanced cancers. The method was immunoSEQ multiplex PCR; TCRdb's version includes in-frame clones alone and lacks a portion of them. The table records tens of thousands of clones, about 91% of them present only once. Sequences were derived from CD4+ or CD8+ T cells sorted from blood, sampled in a trial of the OX40 agonist ivuxolimab. The receptors originated from an adult with an advanced solid tumor such as melanoma, head and neck, liver or kidney cancer.

This CDR3 reads CASSQEIGGIPKSNEKLFF. CDR3 DNA sequence: TGTGCCAGCAGCCAAGAGATTGGAGGGATCCCAAAGTCTAATGAAAAACTGTTTTTT. The chain employs TRBV4-2 and TRBJ1-4; D call uncertain. The V gene lost 0 bases and the J gene lost 3 bases, with 20 bases spanning the gap. Germline CDR1 reads LGHNA; CDR2 reads YNFKEQ. This CDR3 has 19 amino acids.

V gene TRBV19 combines with J gene TRBJ2-7; 7 bases match TRBD1. Germline-derived CDR1 and CDR2 are LNHDA and SQIVND (reference sequence). J lost 2 bases, V lost 10 bases, and 11 bases had no gene match. This CDR3 contains 14 residues. Here the CDR3 DNA reads TGTGCCACCTCGCGAGGGGACAGCACCTACGAGCAGTACTTC. This translates into CATSRGDSTYEQYF. The complete variable domain, with remaining parts taken from reference TRBV19 and TRBJ2-7, reads DGGITQSPKYLFRKEGQNVTLSCEQNLNHDAMYWYRQDPGQGLRLIYYSQIVNDFQKGDIAEGYSVSREKKESFPLTVTSAQKNPTAFYLCATSRGDSTYEQYFGPGTRLTVT.

Concerning this clone itself: The sample holds other DNA sequences that translate to the same CDR3. The chain carries TRBV5-1 and TRBJ2-3; no clear D gene. Trimming cost V 4 bases and J 2 bases, with 5 bases left between them. Germline lookup yields CDR1 SGHRS and CDR2 YFSETQ. The CDR3 spans 12 residues. CDR3 DNA: TGCGCCAGCAGCCCTCCCACAGATACGCAGTATTTT. It specifies CASSPPTDTQYF.

The rearrangement uses TRBV7-9 and TRBJ2-5, with D maybe TRBD1 (6 bases). Germline CDR1 and CDR2: SEHNR and FQNEAQ (reference sequence). Trimming pared 2 bases from V and 5 bases from J, leaving 9 bases between. The CDR3 has 13 residues. CDR3 protein: CASSLQGLETQYF. The CDR3 DNA reads as TGTGCCAGCAGCTTACAGGGGCTCGAGACCCAGTACTTC. Full variable domain (outside the CDR3, taken from reference TRBV7-9 and TRBJ2-5): DTGVSQNPRHKITKRGQNVTFRCDPISEHNRLYWYRQTLGQGPEFLTYFQNEAQLEKSRLLSDRFSAERPKGSFSTLEIQRTEQGDSAMYLCASSLQGLETQYFGPGTRLLVL.

Comments on this clone: Other DNA variants within this sample encode the same CDR3. V gene TRBV7-2 combines with J gene TRBJ1-1; D gene uncertain. Germline V gene lookup returns CDR1 SGHTA and CDR2 FQGNSA. The CDR3 length is 13 residues. The germline V and J ends were trimmed by 2 bases and 0 bases, with 4 bases remaining between them. The CDR3 DNA is TGTGCCAGCAGCTTAAAGGTGAACACTGAAGCTTTCTTT. Translating it yields CASSLKVNTEAFF.

V usage is TRBV7-3 and J usage is TRBJ2-1; TRBD1 matches at 9 bases. V trimming: 5 bases; J trimming: 2 bases; junction bases outside the gene matches: 7. The germline CDR1 and CDR2 sequences are SGHTA and FQGTGA. The CDR3 length is 16 residues. CDR3 region: CASSPQGAGAYNEQFF. The DNA for the CDR3 is TGTGCCAGCAGCCCACAGGGGGCCGGGGCCTACAATGAGCAGTTCTTC.

V is TRBV5-4 and J is TRBJ2-5; D gene uncertain. The CDR3 contains 14 residues. CDR1 is SGHNT, CDR2 YYREEE, per germline (reference sequence). The V end was cut by 0 bases, the J end by 3 bases, with 9 bases between. DNA for the CDR3: TGTGCCAGCAGCTTGGGGAGCTTAAAAGAGACCCAGTACTTC. It translates to CASSLGSLKETQYF.

The V call is TRBV7-2, the J call TRBJ2-1, with TRBD2 matching 8 bases. V shed 3 bases, J shed 8 bases, and the junction held 6 bases outside the gene matches. Germline CDR1 is SGHTA and CDR2 is FQGNSA. The CDR3 is made up of 14 amino acids. The CDR3 loop reads CASSFSLTSDEQFF. CDR3 sequence (DNA): TGTGCCAGCAGCTTCAGCTTGACTAGCGATGAGCAGTTCTTC. Drawing the rest from reference TRBV7-2 and TRBJ2-1, the complete variable domain is GAGVSQSPSNKVTEKGKDVELRCDPISGHTALYWYRQSLGQGLEFLIYFQGNSAPDKSGLPSDRFSAERTGGSVSTLTIQRTQQEDSAVYLCASSFSLTSDEQFFGPGTRLTVL.

The rearrangement joins TRBV4-2 to TRBJ1-6; 9 bases line up with TRBD1. The CDR3 runs to 17 residues. The V and J ends lost 0 bases and 10 bases, in that order; junction bases with no gene match: 10. Germline CDR1 is LGHNA and CDR2 is YNFKEQ. The CDR3 sequence: CASSQDLRGQGPSPLHF. The DNA of the CDR3 is TGTGCCAGCAGCCAAGATCTTCGGGGACAGGGACCCTCACCCCTCCACTTT.

The chain couples TRBV2 to TRBJ2-3, with 9 bases that match TRBD2. Per germline, CDR1 SNHLY and CDR2 FYNNEI. This CDR3 comprises 16 residues. Unmatched junction bases numbered 7, after V lost 2 bases and J lost 4 bases. The CDR3 reads CASSEKRAGGSDTQYF. The CDR3 DNA is TGTGCCAGCAGTGAAAAAAGGGCGGGGGGGTCAGATACGCAGTATTTT. The full variable domain, rest sourced from reference TRBV2 and TRBJ2-3, is EPEVTQTPSHQVTQMGQEVILRCVPISNHLYFYWYRQILGQKVEFLVSFYNNEISEKSEIFDDQFSVERPDGSNFTLKIRSTKLEDSAMYFCASSEKRAGGSDTQYFGPGTRLTVL.

V and J are TRBV6-5 and TRBJ2-3; D tentatively fits TRBD1 or TRBD2 (6 bases each). The CDR3 totals 14 residues. CDR1 is MNHEY and CDR2 is SVGAGI in the germline V gene. Trimming took off 2 bases at V and 4 bases at J, with 10 bases between the two ends. CDR3 sequence: CASSYEGGADTQYF. In DNA form, the CDR3 reads TGTGCCAGCAGTTACGAGGGGGGCGCAGATACGCAGTATTTT.

This chain links TRBV7-3 with TRBJ2-1; tentative D call: TRBD2 (6 bases). The germline gives CDR1 SGHTA, CDR2 FQGTGA. V was cut by 2 bases and J by 5 bases, with 10 bases left in between. The CDR3 is made up of 14 amino acids. Written as DNA, the CDR3 is TGTGCCAGCAGCTTACGCGGGGTCGACAATGAGCAGTTCTTC. Translating gives CASSLRGVDNEQFF. The whole variable domain, filled in from reference TRBV7-3 and TRBJ2-1, reads GAGVSQTPSNKVTEKGKYVELRCDPISGHTALYWYRQSLGQGPEFLIYFQGTGAADDSGLPNDRFFAVRPEGSVSTLKIQRTERGDSAVYLCASSLRGVDNEQFFGPGTRLTVL.

This clone was observed once. The chain couples TRBV5-1 to TRBJ2-5, with 8 bases fitting TRBD1. The J call may be wrong; the DNA end is better matched by TRBJ2-7. Germline V CDR1 and CDR2: SGHRS, YFSETQ. The CDR3 has 15 amino acids. CDR3: CASSVAGGSSYEQYF. The CDR3 DNA is TGCGCCAGCAGCGTCGCAGGGGGCTCCTCCTACGAGCAGTACTTC.

This sequence joins TRBV6-5 and TRBJ2-1; the match to TRBD1 covers 9 bases. Germline CDR1 reads MNHEY; CDR2 reads SVGAGI. This CDR3 contains 11 residues. V gave up 6 bases and J gave up 9 bases; unmatched junction bases: 0. The CDR3 sequence: CASRTGGEQFF. The DNA of the CDR3 is TGTGCCAGCAGGACAGGGGGTGAGCAGTTCTTC.

The rearrangement uses TRBV6-5 and TRBJ2-7, with TRBD1 identical over 7 bases. In germline, CDR1 is MNHEY, CDR2 SVGAGI. The CDR3 is made up of 15 amino acids. V shed 4 bases, J shed 0 bases, and the junction held 6 bases outside the gene matches. DNA of the CDR3: TGTGCCAGCAGTTCGAAGGCAGGGGGCTCCTACGAGCAGTACTTC. It codes for CASSSKAGGSYEQYF.

The V and J genes are TRBV5-1 and TRBJ1-5; D possibly corresponds to TRBD1 (6 bases). V was pared by 0 bases and J by 4 bases, with 8 bases between. The germline V gene encodes CDR1 SGHRS and CDR2 YFSETQ. The CDR3 covers 14 residues. The CDR3 loop is CASSLETGNQPQHF. The CDR3 coding sequence is TGCGCCAGCAGCTTGGAGACAGGTAATCAGCCCCAGCATTTT. The variable domain in full, completed from reference TRBV5-1 and TRBJ1-5, reads KAGVTQTPRYLIKTRGQQVTLSCSPISGHRSVSWYQQTPGQGLQFLFEYFSETQRNKGNFPGRFSGRQFSNSRSEMNVSTLELGDSALYLCASSLETGNQPQHFGDGTRLSIL.

The chain combines TRBV10-1 with TRBJ2-5; 9 positions match TRBD1. The CDR3 extends over 15 amino acids. V was pared by 0 bases and J by 3 bases, with 2 bases of the junction left unmatched. CDR1 is WNHNN, CDR2 SYGVQD, per germline (reference sequence). The CDR3 here is CASSESGTGKETQYF. In DNA, the CDR3 is TGCGCCAGCAGTGAGTCAGGGACAGGGAAAGAGACCCAGTACTTC.

There are a few counts of this clone. This chain connects TRBV11-2 to TRBJ1-1; D is perhaps TRBD1 (5 bases). V dropped 2 bases and J dropped 5 bases, with 9 bases sitting between them. The V gene's germline CDR1 is SGHAT and CDR2 FQNNGV. CDR3 length: 13 residues. The DNA of the CDR3 is TGTGCCAGCAGCTTACTGGAGGGGACTGAAGCTTTCTTT. It yields the protein CASSLLEGTEAFF.

The V and J genes are TRBV6-5 and TRBJ2-7, with a weak D call TRBD1 (6 bases). The CDR3 length is 13 residues. Per germline, CDR1 MNHEY and CDR2 SVGAGI. V was trimmed by 6 bases and J by 0 bases, leaving 9 bases between them. CDR3 sequence (DNA): TGTGCCAGCAGCCGACAGGTCTCCTACGAGCAGTACTTC. Its translation: CASSRQVSYEQYF.

This clone has just a few counts. The J gene is TRBJ1-6, the V gene TRBV27; no clear D. From germline, CDR1 is MNHEY and CDR2 SMNVEV (reference sequence). This CDR3 region has 15 residues. V lost 7 bases to trimming and J lost 8 bases, with 18 bases between them. The CDR3 loop reads CASTKTGRAYSPLHF. CDR3 sequence (DNA): TGTGCCAGCACCAAAACCGGGAGGGCATATTCACCCCTCCACTTT.

The chain uses TRBV4-1 and TRBJ2-1, with D perhaps TRBD2 (5 bases). Germline loops: CDR1 MGHRA, CDR2 YSYEKL. CDR3 size: 17 residues. Trimming shortened V by 0 bases and J by 10 bases, and 22 bases separated the two germline ends. This chain's CDR3 is CASSQDRASSISTEQFF. CDR3 DNA sequence: TGCGCCAGCAGCCAAGATAGGGCTAGCTCCATCTCCACGGAGCAGTTCTTC.

V is TRBV5-1 and J is TRBJ2-2, with 7 bases fitting TRBD2. Germline-derived CDR1 and CDR2 are SGHRS and YFSETQ. CDR3 length: 14 amino acids. V shed 4 bases and J 6 bases; nucleotides not matched to a gene: 6. The CDR3 nucleotides are TGCGCCAGCAGCCCCCGGACTAGTCCCGGGGAGCTGTTTTTT. It translates to CASSPRTSPGELFF.

To note about this clone: At one boundary the junction diverges from the germline segment, which might be a read error. The rearrangement links TRBV27 to TRBJ1-2; 12 bases map to TRBD1. The CDR3 is 15 residues long. Germline values: CDR1 MNHEY, CDR2 SMNVEV (reference sequence). The CDR3: CVSSLGTGGNYGYTF. CDR3 nucleotides: TGTGTCAGCAGCCTGGGGACAGGGGGCAACTATGGCTACACCTTC.

V is TRBV5-1 and J is TRBJ2-3, with TRBD1 identical over 8 bases. This CDR3 is built from 14 residues. Germline V gene sequence: CDR1 SGHRS, CDR2 YFSETQ. Trimming at V came to 4 bases and at J to 4 bases, leaving 5 bases not matched to a gene. For the CDR3, the DNA is TGCGCCAGCAGCCTCGGACAGGGCCCAGATACGCAGTATTTT. Its translation: CASSLGQGPDTQYF.

The rearrangement joins TRBV2 to TRBJ1-1; possibly TRBD1 for D (5 bases). Trimming left V 7 bases short and J 6 bases short, with 21 bases between. CDR1 is SNHLY and CDR2 is FYNNEI in the germline V gene. The CDR3 has 15 residues. This chain's CDR3 is CASTSRTGVGAEAFF. As DNA, the CDR3 is TGTGCCAGCACTTCTAGAACAGGAGTTGGAGCTGAAGCTTTCTTT.

V is TRBV19 and J is TRBJ1-2; D call uncertain. The CDR3 loop spans 10 amino acids. Germline V gene lookup returns CDR1 LNHDA and CDR2 SQIVND (reference sequence). V was trimmed by 5 bases and J by 8 bases, leaving 6 bases between them. The CDR3 reads CASSGSGYTF. The DNA for the CDR3 is TGTGCCAGTAGTGGCTCGGGCTACACCTTC. The variable domain in full, completed from reference TRBV19 and TRBJ1-2, reads DGGITQSPKYLFRKEGQNVTLSCEQNLNHDAMYWYRQDPGQGLRLIYYSQIVNDFQKGDIAEGYSVSREKKESFPLTVTSAQKNPTAFYLCASSGSGYTFGSGTRLTVV.

A word on this clone: Other DNA sequences of this sample code for an identical CDR3. This sequence joins TRBV6-4 and TRBJ1-2; no clear D. V was pared by 2 bases and J by 8 bases, with 9 bases between. The CDR3 has 12 amino acids. Germline lookup yields CDR1 MRHNA and CDR2 SNTAGT. CDR3 DNA sequence: TGTGCCAGCAGTGACGGGGTATGGGGCTACACCTTC. Protein product: CASSDGVWGYTF.